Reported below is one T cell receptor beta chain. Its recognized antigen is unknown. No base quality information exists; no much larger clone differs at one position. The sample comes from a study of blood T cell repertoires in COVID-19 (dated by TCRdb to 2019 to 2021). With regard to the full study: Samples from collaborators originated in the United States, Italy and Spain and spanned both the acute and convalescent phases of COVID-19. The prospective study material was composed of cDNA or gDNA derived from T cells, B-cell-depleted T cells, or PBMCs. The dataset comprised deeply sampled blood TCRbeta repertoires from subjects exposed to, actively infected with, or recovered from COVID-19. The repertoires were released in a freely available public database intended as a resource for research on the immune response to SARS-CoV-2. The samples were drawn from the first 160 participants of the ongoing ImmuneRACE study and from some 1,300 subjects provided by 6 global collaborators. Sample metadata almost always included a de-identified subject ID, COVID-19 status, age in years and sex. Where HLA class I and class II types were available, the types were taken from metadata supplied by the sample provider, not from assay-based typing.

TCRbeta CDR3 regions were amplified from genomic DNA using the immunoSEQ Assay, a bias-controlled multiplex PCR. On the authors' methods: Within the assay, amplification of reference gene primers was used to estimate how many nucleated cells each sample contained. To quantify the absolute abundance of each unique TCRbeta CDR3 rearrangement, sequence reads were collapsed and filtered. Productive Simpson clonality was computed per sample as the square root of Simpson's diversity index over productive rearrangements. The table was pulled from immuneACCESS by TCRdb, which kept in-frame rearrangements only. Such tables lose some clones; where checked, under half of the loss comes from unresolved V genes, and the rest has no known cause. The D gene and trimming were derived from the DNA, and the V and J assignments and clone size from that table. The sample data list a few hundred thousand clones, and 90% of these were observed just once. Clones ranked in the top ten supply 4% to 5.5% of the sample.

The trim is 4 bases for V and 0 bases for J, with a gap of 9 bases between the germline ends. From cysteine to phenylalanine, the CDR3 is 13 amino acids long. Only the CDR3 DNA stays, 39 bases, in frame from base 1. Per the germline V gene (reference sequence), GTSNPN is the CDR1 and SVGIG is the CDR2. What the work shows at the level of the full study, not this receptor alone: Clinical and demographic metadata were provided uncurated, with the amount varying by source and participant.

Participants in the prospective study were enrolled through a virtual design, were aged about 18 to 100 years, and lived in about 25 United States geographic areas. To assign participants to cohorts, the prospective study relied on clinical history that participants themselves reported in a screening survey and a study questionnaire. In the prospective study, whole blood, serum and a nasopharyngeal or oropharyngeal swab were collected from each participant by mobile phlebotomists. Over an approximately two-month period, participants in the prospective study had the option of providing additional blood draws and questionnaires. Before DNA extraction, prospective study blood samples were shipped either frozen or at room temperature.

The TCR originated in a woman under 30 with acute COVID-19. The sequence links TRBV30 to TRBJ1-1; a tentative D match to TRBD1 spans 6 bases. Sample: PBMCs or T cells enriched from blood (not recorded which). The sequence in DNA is TGTGCCTGGAACGGGGACATGAACACTGAAGCTTTCTTT. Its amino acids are CAWNGDMNTEAFF.